A selection of T cell receptor beta chains follows, all from one sample in a study of shared clonotypes between healthy human individuals. Only in-frame clones appear in the TCRdb table, and some are missing; sequencing was by immunoSEQ multiplex PCR. The sample has fewer than 2.5 million clones, roughly 93% seen once. The source material was naive CD4+ T cells from PBMCs. These receptors all stem from a young man in good health. Some clones in this sample may be carry-over from other donors' samples. The CDR3 runs from the conserved cysteine through the conserved F or W. The D gene is left open where the match is weak. Only some rows state a clone size, as once, few, many or a class for expanded clones.

J gene,CDR3 length,clone size,V gene,D gene,CDR3 protein,CDR3 DNA
TRBJ1-5,14,.,TRBV6-1,.,CASSGGRTDQPQHF,TGTGCCAGCAGTGGCGGACGGACCGATCAGCCCCAGCATTTT
TRBJ1-2,13,.,TRBV9,.,CASSPDQGYGYTF,TGTGCCAGCAGCCCAGACCAGGGGTATGGCTACACCTTC
TRBJ2-7,15,.,TRBV10-3,.,CAISPLGVRDYEQYF,TGTGCCATCAGCCCTCTTGGGGTCAGAGACTACGAGCAGTACTTC
TRBJ2-1,15,.,TRBV5-4,TRBD2,CASSSGTSGYNEQFF,TGTGCCAGCAGCTCGGGGACTAGCGGCTACAATGAGCAGTTCTTC
TRBJ1-2,15,.,TRBV5-5,.,CASSLWQGASGGYTF,TGTGCCAGCAGCCTCTGGCAGGGCGCTTCAGGGGGCTACACCTTC
TRBJ2-1,14,.,TRBV19,.,CASSIGGRANEQFF,TGTGCCAGTAGTATAGGCGGCAGGGCGAATGAGCAGTTCTTC
TRBJ2-1,12,.,TRBV9,.,CASSAVWNEQFF,TGTGCCAGCAGCGCCGTATGGAATGAGCAGTTCTTC
TRBJ1-2,16,.,TRBV7-2,TRBD1,CASSLDPITGAYGYTF,TGTGCCAGCAGCTTGGACCCCATTACAGGGGCATATGGCTACACCTTC
TRBJ2-6,19,.,TRBV9,TRBD1,CASSARDRAPLSGANVLTF,TGTGCCAGCAGCGCGCGGGACAGGGCTCCTCTCTCTGGGGCCAACGTCCTGACTTTC
TRBJ1-5,14,.,TRBV19,.,CASSMEGTNQPQHF,TGTGCCAGTAGTATGGAAGGGACGAATCAGCCCCAGCATTTT
TRBJ2-1,12,.,TRBV12-2,.,CASRLVEAGQFF,TGTGCAAGTCGCTTAGTTGAAGCCGGGCAGTTCTTC
TRBJ2-3,15,.,TRBV28,TRBD2,CASSTLGGSADTQYF,TGTGCCAGCAGTACACTGGGGGGGAGTGCAGATACGCAGTATTTT
TRBJ2-5,20,.,TRBV28,TRBD1,CASSSVWGQGRETYQETQYF,TGTGCCAGCAGTTCCGTTTGGGGACAGGGGCGAGAAACCTACCAAGAGACCCAGTACTTC
TRBJ2-5,16,.,TRBV5-5,TRBD1,CASRPNRDRSQETQYF,TGTGCCAGCAGACCAAACCGGGACAGGTCACAAGAGACCCAGTACTTC
TRBJ2-5,15,.,TRBV5-4,.,CASSLDPQPEETQYF,TGTGCCAGCAGCTTAGACCCCCAACCCGAAGAGACCCAGTACTTC
TRBJ1-5,15,.,TRBV7-2,.,CASSLQGAGNQPQHF,TGTGCCAGCAGCTTACAAGGGGCCGGAAATCAGCCCCAGCATTTT
TRBJ2-1,15,.,TRBV5-6,.,CASSLAEDRRWGQFF,TGTGCCAGCAGCTTGGCGGAAGACAGGCGTTGGGGGCAGTTCTTC
TRBJ2-5,15,once,TRBV4-1,.,CASSQKSPSQETQYF,TGCGCCAGCAGCCAAAAATCCCCTAGTCAAGAGACCCAGTACTTC
TRBJ2-7,14,.,TRBV5-1,.,CASSLNRRSYEQYF,TGCGCCAGCAGCTTGAACAGGAGATCCTACGAGCAGTACTTC
TRBJ1-1,18,.,TRBV13,.,CASSLVGWYSQMNTEAFF,TGTGCCAGCAGCTTAGTTGGGTGGTATAGTCAGATGAACACTGAAGCTTTCTTT
TRBJ1-6,15,.,TRBV25-1,.,CASSQKTGYNSPLHF,TGTGCCAGCAGCCAAAAGACAGGATATAATTCACCCCTCCACTTT
TRBJ2-6,17,.,TRBV5-1,TRBD1,CASSSRQGASGANVLTF,TGCGCCAGCAGCAGCCGACAGGGGGCGTCTGGGGCCAACGTCCTGACTTTC
TRBJ2-3,16,once,TRBV27,TRBD2,CASSRLAGGGPDTQYF,TGTGCCAGCAGCCGGTTAGCGGGAGGAGGGCCAGATACGCAGTATTTT
TRBJ2-3,12,.,TRBV21-1,.,CASSKYKDTQYF,TGTGCCAGCAGCAAGTATAAAGATACGCAGTATTTT
TRBJ1-2,14,.,TRBV4-2,TRBD1,CASSQRYRGQGYTF,TGTGCCAGCAGCCAAAGGTACAGGGGGCAAGGCTACACCTTC
TRBJ2-5,12,.,TRBV30,.,CAWSRPPGTQYF,TGTGCCTGGAGTAGGCCGCCCGGGACCCAGTACTTC
TRBJ1-1,13,.,TRBV5-1,.,CASSLAGDTEAFF,TGCGCCAGCAGCTTGGCGGGGGACACTGAAGCTTTCTTT
TRBJ1-2,15,.,TRBV5-1,TRBD1,CASSAWDRAIYGYTF,TGCGCCAGCAGCGCATGGGACAGGGCCATCTATGGCTACACCTTC
TRBJ2-1,16,.,TRBV6-6,TRBD2,CASSSSGGPRPNEQFF,TGTGCCAGCAGTTCTAGCGGGGGGCCTCGGCCCAATGAGCAGTTCTTC
TRBJ2-7,12,once,TRBV2,.,CASSILGREQYF,TGTGCCAGCAGCATTCTGGGCCGGGAGCAGTACTTC
TRBJ2-7,16,.,TRBV6-6,TRBD2,CASIPWGRGLAGEQYF,TGTGCCAGCATTCCTTGGGGGCGGGGGCTAGCGGGCGAGCAGTACTTC
TRBJ2-7,15,.,TRBV27,.,CASSLSGGLIHEQYF,TGTGCCAGCAGTTTATCGGGGGGACTTATCCACGAGCAGTACTTC
TRBJ2-5,13,.,TRBV7-9,.,CASSFEAGLDQYF,TGTGCCAGCAGCTTCGAGGCAGGGCTTGACCAGTACTTC
TRBJ1-5,12,.,TRBV28,.,CASSFIPQPQHF,TGTGCCAGCAGTTTTATACCTCAGCCCCAGCATTTT
TRBJ1-1,15,.,TRBV5-6,TRBD1,CASSPQSRTGAEAFF,TGTGCCAGCAGCCCTCAGTCTCGGACAGGGGCTGAAGCTTTCTTT
TRBJ1-5,13,.,TRBV6-5,.,CASSIRGGQPQHF,TGTGCCAGCAGCATCAGGGGTGGTCAGCCCCAGCATTTT
TRBJ1-1,13,few,TRBV29-1,TRBD1,CSVGDSKNTEAFF,TGCAGCGTGGGGGACAGCAAGAACACTGAAGCTTTCTTT
TRBJ2-7,13,.,TRBV7-2,.,CASSLAGVWEQYF,TGTGCCAGCAGCTTAGCTGGCGTATGGGAGCAGTACTTC
TRBJ2-3,15,once,TRBV14,.,CASSQGYTEADTQYF,TGTGCCAGCAGCCAAGGGTATACGGAGGCAGATACGCAGTATTTT
TRBJ2-7,14,.,TRBV7-8,.,CASSSTRDGYEQYF,TGTGCCAGCAGCTCGACCCGGGACGGCTACGAGCAGTACTTC
TRBJ2-7,15,.,TRBV18,.,CASSSPDRTGYEQYF,TGTGCCAGCTCATCTCCTGACAGGACGGGGTACGAGCAGTACTTC
TRBJ2-7,13,.,TRBV7-7,.,CASSLYPNYEQYF,TGTGCCAGCAGTTTGTACCCCAACTACGAGCAGTACTTC
TRBJ1-2,14,once,TRBV7-9,.,CASSLGAGNYGYTF,TGTGCCAGCAGCTTAGGAGCGGGGAACTATGGCTACACCTTC
TRBJ1-2,15,.,TRBV7-8,.,CASSPRTVANYGYTF,TGTGCCAGCAGCCCACGGACTGTAGCTAACTATGGCTACACCTTC
TRBJ1-2,14,.,TRBV7-3,TRBD1,CASSTQQGAGGYTF,TGTGCCAGCAGCACGCAACAGGGGGCTGGGGGCTACACCTTC
TRBJ1-1,13,once,TRBV9,.,CASRGRGNTEAFF,TGTGCCAGCAGGGGACGGGGGAACACTGAAGCTTTCTTT
TRBJ1-5,14,.,TRBV27,.,CASSSSGRGQPQHF,TGTGCCAGCAGTTCGTCAGGACGGGGTCAGCCCCAGCATTTT
TRBJ1-4,15,.,TRBV2,TRBD1,CASTELGGAGEKLFF,TGTGCCAGCACTGAACTAGGGGGCGCGGGAGAAAAACTGTTTTTT
TRBJ2-3,14,.,TRBV7-6,.,CASSTLLRTDTQYF,TGTGCCAGCAGCACCCTCTTGAGGACAGATACGCAGTATTTT
TRBJ2-3,15,.,TRBV4-2,TRBD1,CASSQERGREDTQYF,TGTGCCAGCAGCCAAGAAAGGGGGCGTGAAGATACGCAGTATTTT
TRBJ2-2,16,.,TRBV7-6,.,CASSLAATRGTGELFF,TGTGCCAGCAGCTTGGCGGCTACGAGAGGCACCGGGGAGCTGTTTTTT
TRBJ2-7,15,once,TRBV4-2,.,CASSQDSTSLVEQYF,TGTGCCAGCAGCCAAGACAGCACTAGCTTGGTCGAGCAGTACTTC
TRBJ2-5,16,.,TRBV5-4,.,CASTKGNLASEETQYF,TGTGCCAGCACGAAAGGAAATTTAGCGTCGGAGGAGACCCAGTACTTC
TRBJ2-3,16,once,TRBV10-3,TRBD2,CAIRSGGGSSTDTQYF,TGTGCCATCAGGAGTGGGGGGGGATCTAGCACAGATACGCAGTATTTT
TRBJ2-2,14,.,TRBV4-3,.,CASSQGNLDGELFF,TGCGCCAGCAGCCAAGGTAACCTCGACGGGGAGCTGTTTTTT
TRBJ2-5,14,.,TRBV9,.,CASSLGQLQETQYF,TGTGCCAGCAGCCTTGGACAACTTCAAGAGACCCAGTACTTC
TRBJ1-1,13,once,TRBV18,.,CASSLTVNTEAFF,TGTGCCAGCTCACTGACAGTGAACACTGAAGCTTTCTTT